The sequence of this TCR beta chain was determined in a study of T cells after yellow fever vaccination. About the study: SMART-Seq v4 Ultra Low Input served to prepare low-cell-number fractions. Overall study results and limits: FACS-sorted repertoires could contain abundant clonotypes contaminating from the bulk population.

Notes on this clonotype: Its antigen is currently unknown.

TCRdb re-analysed the 5' RACE reads in MiXCR, keeping a single row per CDR3 protein. Of hundreds of thousands of distinct CDR3 sequences listed, 13% are singletons. The ends lost 0 bases at V and 9 bases at J; junction bases unmatched: 9. The CDR3 length is 16 residues. CDR1 is LNHNV, CDR2 YYDKDF, per germline (reference sequence). The V and J genes are TRBV15 and TRBJ2-1; 9 bases match TRBD2. This specimen consisted of PBMCs, obtained on the day of the yellow fever booster vaccination. The source is a man aged 25-45 years who received the YFV17D yellow fever vaccine. This CDR3 is CATSRDVGSGGGEQFF. CDR3 bases: TGTGCCACCAGCAGAGATGTTGGTAGCGGGGGAGGTGAGCAGTTCTTC.